Included here is one T cell receptor (beta chain) sequence, with context. What this receptor recognizes is not known. No clone much larger than this one lies a single base away; base qualities are absent. Its CDR3 holds 16 amino acids, cysteine through phenylalanine. The sequence is cut down to CDR3 DNA, 48 bases in frame from base 1. V is clipped by 2 bases and J by 3 bases, and the sequence between their germline boundaries is 16 bases long. CDR1 SEHNR and CDR2 FQNEAQ are derived from the germline V gene (reference sequence). This entry comes from a study of blood T cell repertoires in COVID-19 (dated by TCRdb to the early 2020s). Background on the whole study: Samples from collaborators originated in the United States, Italy and Spain and spanned both the acute and convalescent phases of COVID-19. The prospective study material was composed of cDNA or gDNA derived from T cells, B-cell-depleted T cells, or PBMCs. Subjects who had been exposed to COVID-19, were actively infected with it, or had recovered from it provided the deeply sampled blood TCRbeta repertoires that made up the dataset. The repertoires were released in a freely available public database meant as a resource for research on the immune response to SARS-CoV-2. Samples came from the ongoing ImmuneRACE study (first 160 participants) plus 1,254 subjects from 6 global collaborators. Nearly every sample came with metadata listing a de-identified subject ID, COVID-19 status, age in years and sex. Where HLA class I and class II types were available, the types were taken from metadata supplied by the sample provider, not from assay-based typing.

Overall study outcomes, separate from this receptor: The amount of clinical and demographic metadata varied by source and participant and was provided uncurated.

Whole blood was collected in K2EDTA tubes by collaborating institutions according to the institutions' own protocols. For TCRbeta analysis, collaborator samples were shipped as frozen whole blood, as isolated PBMCs, or as DNA extracted from either sample type. TCRbeta CDR3 regions were amplified from genomic DNA using the immunoSEQ Assay, a bias-controlled multiplex PCR. As for how the authors treated the data: The number of nucleated cells in each sample was estimated by amplification of reference gene primers within the assay. Sequence reads were collapsed and filtered to measure the absolute abundance of every unique TCRbeta CDR3 rearrangement. Productive Simpson clonality was computed per sample as the square root of Simpson's diversity index over productive rearrangements. Drawn from immuneACCESS, this table holds only the in-frame rearrangements with V and J called that TCRdb kept. Clones are partly lost; checked studies trace under half to an unresolved V gene and leave the rest unexplained. Clonal size and the V and J genes are those of that table, whereas D and trimming came from the DNA. The sample records just under 90,000 clones, approximately 89% of which are singletons. Approximately 0.5% of the sample lies in the top ten.

This TCR derives from a man aged 60 to 75 with acute or convalescent COVID-19. The sample was peripheral blood. The V and J segments used are TRBV7-9 and TRBJ2-5; possibly the D gene is TRBD1, per 6 matching bases. The DNA sequence is TGTGCCAGCAGCTTAACTGTAGGACAGCCAAAAGAGACCCAGTACTTC. Its protein product is CASSLTVGQPKETQYF.